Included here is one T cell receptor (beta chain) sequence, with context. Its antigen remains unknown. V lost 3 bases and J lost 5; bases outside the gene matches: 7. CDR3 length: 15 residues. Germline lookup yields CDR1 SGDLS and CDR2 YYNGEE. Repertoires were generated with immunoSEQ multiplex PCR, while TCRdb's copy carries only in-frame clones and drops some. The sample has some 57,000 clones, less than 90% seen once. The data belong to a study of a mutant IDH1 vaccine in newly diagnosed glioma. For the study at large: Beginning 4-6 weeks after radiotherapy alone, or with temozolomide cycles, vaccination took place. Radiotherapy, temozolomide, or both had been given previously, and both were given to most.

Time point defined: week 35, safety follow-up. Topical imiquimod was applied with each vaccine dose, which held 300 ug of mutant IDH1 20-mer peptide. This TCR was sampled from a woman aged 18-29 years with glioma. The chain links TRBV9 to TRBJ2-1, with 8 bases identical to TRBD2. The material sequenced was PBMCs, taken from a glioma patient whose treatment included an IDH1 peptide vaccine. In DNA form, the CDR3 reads TGTGCCAGCAGCGAGCGGGGGACTAGGGACAATGAGCAGTTCTTC. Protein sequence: CASSERGTRDNEQFF.